These 26 T cell receptor beta chains came from one sample sequenced in a study of blood T cell repertoires in COVID-19. TCRdb's table, derived via immunoSEQ multiplex PCR, lists solely in-frame clones and lacks some. This table has some 250,000 clones, less than 90% appearing once. The source material was peripheral blood. Receptors were obtained from a woman aged 25 to 39 with COVID-19, enrolled during active disease.

The rearrangement joins TRBV27 to TRBJ1-2, with no clear D. V gave up 6 bases and J gave up 8 bases, with 16 bases separating them. The germline gives CDR1 MNHEY, CDR2 SMNVEV (reference sequence). The CDR3 spans 13 residues. The CDR3 spells CASSFEGSEGYTF. DNA of the CDR3: TGTGCCAGCAGCTTCGAGGGATCGGAGGGCTACACCTTC.

This clone was recorded once. The chain links TRBV30 to TRBJ1-5; possible D gene TRBD1, 6 bases. Trimming removed 2 bases from V and 0 bases from J, with 8 bases in between. Per germline, CDR1 GTSNPN and CDR2 SVGIG (reference sequence). The CDR3 runs 14 residues. DNA for the CDR3: TGTGCCTGGAGTACAGGGTATAGCAATCAGCCCCAGCATTTT. It is translated as CAWSTGYSNQPQHF.

Comment on this clone: A junction end diverges from the germline sequence, so it may reflect a read error. The chain links TRBV5-1 to TRBJ2-1, with 8 nucleotides matching TRBD2. Looked up from germline, CDR1 is SGHRS and CDR2 is YFSETQ. The CDR3 spans 16 residues. CDR3 residues: CASSLRAGGSDNEQFF. The CDR3 region has the DNA TGCGCCAGCAGCTTGCGGGCGGGGGGCTCCGACAATGAGCAGTTCTTC.

The chain joins TRBV6-4 to TRBJ1-1, with 7 bases aligning to TRBD1. This CDR3 contains 18 residues. Germline V gene sequence: CDR1 MRHNA, CDR2 SNTAGT. J was trimmed by 0 bases and V by 8 bases; bases with no gene match: 18. CDR3 loop: CASSPGPRDRDMNTEAFF. The CDR3, as DNA: TGTGCCAGCTCACCTGGGCCCAGGGACAGAGACATGAACACTGAAGCTTTCTTT.

The chain joins TRBV6-1 to TRBJ1-2; D remains ambiguous. CDR3 length: 17 amino acids. From germline, CDR1 is MNHNS and CDR2 SASEGT. V was clipped by 0 bases and J by 0 bases, with 14 bases between them. The CDR3 protein is CASSEALEEFTNYGYTF. For the CDR3, the DNA is TGTGCCAGCAGTGAAGCGCTTGAGGAATTCACTAACTATGGCTACACCTTC.

CDR3 sequence reads: CASSPHAGPDTQYF. The CDR3 DNA is TGTGCCAGCAGCCCCCACGCGGGTCCAGATACGCAGTATTTT. This chain uses TRBV11-2 with TRBJ2-3; the D gene is possibly TRBD2 (5 bases). In germline, CDR1 is SGHAT, CDR2 FQNNGV. CDR3 length equals 14 residues. Trimming stripped 5 bases from V and 4 bases from J, with 13 bases between.

The chain combines TRBV6-6 with TRBJ2-3, with D tentatively TRBD2 (6 bases). Per the germline V gene, CDR1 is MNHNY and CDR2 is SVGAGI (reference sequence). V lost 7 bases, J lost 2 bases, and 7 bases lay in between. CDR3 size: 12 residues. The CDR3: CASTGDTDTQYF. The CDR3 DNA sequence: TGTGCCAGCACGGGGGACACAGATACGCAGTATTTT.

The rearrangement uses TRBV5-6 and TRBJ2-7; weak D call: TRBD1 (5 bases). The CDR3 sequence is 16 residues long. The V and J ends lost 6 bases and 1 base respectively, with 20 bases between them. Germline V lookup: CDR1 SGHDT, CDR2 YYEEEE. The CDR3 DNA sequence: TGTGCCAGCACCCGATCTATGCCAGGGTATTCCTACGAGCAGTACTTC. Its protein product is CASTRSMPGYSYEQYF.

V is TRBV7-8 and J is TRBJ1-3; D is perhaps TRBD1 (5 bases). There are 15 residues in the CDR3. Germline values: CDR1 SGHVS, CDR2 FQNEAQ. V dropped 8 bases and J dropped 6 bases, with 20 bases sitting between them. CDR3 sequence: CASSGAAPQTNTIYF. CDR3 DNA: TGTGCCAGCTCTGGGGCAGCACCCCAAACAAACACCATATATTTT.

This clone was seen more than once but under ten times. The chain employs TRBV9 and TRBJ2-7; 7 bases are shared with TRBD1. CDR1 is SGDLS and CDR2 is YYNGEE in the germline V gene. With 10 bases clipped from V and 2 bases from J, the junction kept 9 bases outside the gene matches. The CDR3 sequence is 13 residues long. CDR3 DNA: TGTGCCTCCGCTGGGCAGGGGGCCTACGAGCAGTACTTC. As protein: CASAGQGAYEQYF.

This clone was detected many times. The rearrangement uses TRBV27 and TRBJ2-1; possible D gene TRBD2, 6 bases. The CDR3 runs 15 residues. V gave up 2 bases and J gave up 0 bases, with 8 bases separating them. In germline, CDR1 is MNHEY, CDR2 SMNVEV (reference sequence). In DNA form, the CDR3 reads TGTGCCAGCAGTTTAGCGGGGAGCTCCTACAATGAGCAGTTCTTC. Its translation: CASSLAGSSYNEQFF.

The chain employs TRBV4-1 and TRBJ2-3, with 7 bases aligning to TRBD1. CDR3 length equals 17 residues. J lost 3 bases, V lost 2 bases, and 11 bases had no gene match. The germline V gene has CDR1 MGHRA and CDR2 YSYEKL. The CDR3 reads CASSQIDRGLGTDTQYF. Written as DNA, the CDR3 is TGCGCCAGCAGCCAAATTGATAGGGGGCTAGGGACAGATACGCAGTATTTT.

V is TRBV28 and J is TRBJ2-1; 11 bases line up with TRBD2. CDR3 length equals 15 residues. V lost 3 bases to trimming and J lost 12 bases; unmatched junction nucleotides: 10. CDR1 is MDHEN and CDR2 is SYDVKM in the germline V gene. The chain's CDR3 is CASSLASGGRMGQFF. The DNA for the CDR3 is TGTGCCAGCAGTTTGGCTAGCGGGGGGAGAATGGGGCAGTTCTTC.

This clone has more than one count but fewer than ten. The genes are TRBV7-9 and TRBJ2-7, with D perhaps matching TRBD2 (5 bases). The length of the CDR3 is 15 residues. CDR1 and CDR2 from the germline V gene are SEHNR and FQNEAQ (reference sequence). The V gene lost 1 base and the J gene lost 5 bases, with 15 bases spanning the gap. CDR3 in DNA: TGTGCCAGCAGCTTAGTCGCGGGCCCCACGGACGAGCAGTACTTC. It specifies CASSLVAGPTDEQYF.

The chain links TRBV21-1 to TRBJ2-5; the table's D call, TRBD2, was not checked against the DNA. TRBV21-1 is a known pseudogene. The CDR3 has 14 residues. Written as DNA, the CDR3 is TGTGCCAGCAGCAAACAGGGGCGGGGGGAGACCCAGTACTTC. It translates to CASSKQGRGETQYF.

This clone turned up a few times. The J gene is TRBJ1-5, the V gene TRBV19; D is uncertain. Germline V gene lookup returns CDR1 LNHDA and CDR2 SQIVND (reference sequence). V gave up 3 bases and J gave up 3 bases, with 6 bases separating them. This CDR3 is built from 13 residues. CDR3 in amino acids: CASSIYLNQPQHF. Here the CDR3 DNA reads TGTGCCAGTAGTATCTATCTCAATCAGCCCCAGCATTTT.

The genes are TRBV5-6 and TRBJ1-2, with 7 nucleotides matching TRBD1. Trimming took 5 bases from V and 8 from J; bases not matched to a gene: 9. Germline V gene sequence: CDR1 SGHDT, CDR2 YYEEEE. The CDR3 consists of 13 residues. The CDR3 DNA sequence: TGTGCCAGCAGGGAACAGGGGCCGAGGGGCTACACCTTC. This encodes CASREQGPRGYTF.

This chain connects TRBV7-8 to TRBJ1-1; the D gene is possibly TRBD1 (6 bases). V was clipped by 2 bases and J by 5 bases, with 9 bases between them. This CDR3 has 13 residues. Germline loops: CDR1 SGHVS, CDR2 FQNEAQ. This CDR3 is CASSLLRGTEAFF. In DNA, the CDR3 is TGTGCCAGCAGCTTATTAAGGGGGACTGAAGCTTTCTTT.

The chain carries TRBV15 and TRBJ2-7, with 7 bases aligning to TRBD1. J was trimmed by 3 bases and V by 5 bases; bases with no gene match: 4. CDR1 is LNHNV and CDR2 is YYDKDF in the germline V gene (reference sequence). This CDR3 is 13 amino acids long. As DNA, the CDR3 is TGTGCCACCAGCGGCCGGGACAGCTACGAGCAGTACTTC. Its translation is CATSGRDSYEQYF.

The chain's CDR3 is CASNSGDLSGNTIYF. In DNA, the CDR3 is TGCGCCAGCAATTCTGGGGACTTATCTGGAAACACCATATATTTT. V gene TRBV5-1 combines with J gene TRBJ1-3; D possibly corresponds to TRBD1 (5 bases). The V and J ends lost 6 bases and 1 base respectively, with 14 bases between them. The CDR3 consists of 15 residues. Per germline, CDR1 SGHRS and CDR2 YFSETQ.

The chain combines TRBV5-1 with TRBJ1-2, with D perhaps matching TRBD1 (6 bases). V was trimmed by 1 base and J by 4 bases, leaving 17 bases between them. This CDR3 is built from 16 residues. Germline-derived CDR1 and CDR2 are SGHRS and YFSETQ. The CDR3 region has the DNA TGCGCCAGCAGCTTGAGGGGGAAGAAGGGAGTCTATGGCTACACCTTC. This sequence encodes CASSLRGKKGVYGYTF.

The chain employs TRBV19 and TRBJ2-3; TRBD1 matches at 9 bases. J gave up 3 bases and V 3 bases, and 7 bases lay outside the gene matches. The CDR3 loop spans 16 amino acids. Germline values: CDR1 LNHDA, CDR2 SQIVND (reference sequence). The CDR3 region is CASSIRGQGRTDTQYF. The CDR3, as DNA: TGTGCCAGTAGTATTCGGGGACAGGGCCGGACAGATACGCAGTATTTT.

V and J are TRBV7-7 and TRBJ2-2; maybe TRBD1 (6 bases). The CDR3 extends over 15 amino acids. V lost 5 bases, J lost 6 bases, and 16 bases lay in between. Germline CDR1 is SSHAT and CDR2 is FNYEAQ (reference sequence). The CDR3 DNA reads as TGTGCCAGCAGCGTAGGGACAAGGGGATCCGGGGAGCTGTTTTTT. As protein: CASSVGTRGSGELFF.

This clone occurred many times. V and J are TRBV12-3 or TRBV12-4 and TRBJ1-1; perhaps TRBD1 as D (6 bases). The CDR3 extends over 12 amino acids. V gave up 6 bases and J gave up 11 bases, with 16 bases separating them. The CDR3 DNA is TGTGCCAGCAGCTTTGGGGGAAGGGGGGCTTTCTTT. It translates to CASSFGGRGAFF.

This clone has just a few counts. The V gene is TRBV5-1, the J gene TRBJ1-1; D remains ambiguous. V lost 4 bases and J 1 base, leaving 17 bases between the germline ends. The CDR3 runs to 16 residues. CDR1 is SGHRS and CDR2 is YFSETQ in the germline V gene. The CDR3 spells CASSTSIGRANTEAFF. The CDR3, as DNA: TGCGCCAGCAGCACCTCCATAGGGCGGGCGAACACTGAAGCTTTCTTT. Full variable domain (outside the CDR3, taken from reference TRBV5-1 and TRBJ1-1): KAGVTQTPRYLIKTRGQQVTLSCSPISGHRSVSWYQQTPGQGLQFLFEYFSETQRNKGNFPGRFSGRQFSNSRSEMNVSTLELGDSALYLCASSTSIGRANTEAFFGQGTRLTVV.

The chain recombines TRBV28 with TRBJ2-5; 11 bases align to TRBD2. J lost 7 bases, V lost 5 bases, and 6 bases had no gene match. The CDR3 sequence is 14 residues long. Germline V gene lookup returns CDR1 MDHEN and CDR2 SYDVKM. The chain's CDR3 is CASSREGTSGTQYF. The CDR3 coding sequence is TGTGCCAGCAGTCGCGAAGGGACTAGCGGGACCCAGTACTTC.